Sequencing of this T cell receptor (beta chain) was carried out in a study of beta chain features in type 1 diabetes. General study points: Reads derived from cDNA could over-represent cells showing high TCR expression.

J was trimmed by 7 bases and V by 3 bases; bases with no gene match: 5. The CDR3 length is 15 residues. From germline, CDR1 is LNHDA and CDR2 SQIVND (reference sequence). Sorted populations all had greater than 95% purity. Comments on this clone: What it recognizes is unknown.

The whole isolated RNA underwent reverse transcription, so sequencing captured expressed TCRB transcripts. The table came from immunoSEQ multiplex PCR; TCRdb's copy has only in-frame clones and leaves some out. The repertoire holds more than 350,000 clones, with more than 9.5% as singletons. The sample was naive CD4+ T cells from blood. This rearrangement joins TRBV19 to TRBJ2-1; 11 positions match TRBD2. The receptor comes from a young woman in good health. The CDR3 reads CASSIGTSGKNEQFF. The CDR3 DNA sequence: TGTGCCAGTAGTATCGGGACTAGCGGTAAGAATGAGCAGTTCTTC.